What follows is one T cell receptor (beta chain) and its context. J gave up 2 bases and V 2 bases, and 7 bases lay outside the gene matches. CDR3 length equals 16 residues. Germline CDR1 is SGDLS and CDR2 is YYNGEE. The sample belongs to a study of blood T cell repertoires in COVID-19. About the research overall: Sample material is recorded as cDNA or gDNA derived from T cells, B-cell-depleted T cells, or PBMCs.

Assay used: immunoSEQ multiplex PCR; TCRdb lists only in-frame clones, some missing. Of around 68,000 clones listed, 65% to 85% are singletons. The origin of this receptor is a woman aged 50 to 65 with acute or convalescent COVID-19. J is TRBJ2-1 and V is TRBV9; 7 nucleotides agree with TRBD2. The sample taken for sequencing was peripheral blood. The CDR3 DNA reads TGTGCCAGCAGCGTCCTGGGCGGGGGTACCTACAATGAGCAGTTCTTC. Amino acid sequence: CASSVLGGGTYNEQFF.